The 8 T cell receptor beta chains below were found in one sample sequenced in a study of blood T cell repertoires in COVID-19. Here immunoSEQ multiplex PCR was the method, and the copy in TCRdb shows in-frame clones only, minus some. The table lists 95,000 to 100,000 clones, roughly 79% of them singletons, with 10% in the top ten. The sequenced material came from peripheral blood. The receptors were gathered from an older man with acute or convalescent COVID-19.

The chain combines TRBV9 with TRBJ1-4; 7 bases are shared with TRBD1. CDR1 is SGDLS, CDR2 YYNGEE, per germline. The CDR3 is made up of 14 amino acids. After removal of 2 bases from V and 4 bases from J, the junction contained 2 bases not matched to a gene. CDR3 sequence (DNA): TGTGCCAGCAGCGTGGGACAGATTAATGAAAAACTGTTTTTT. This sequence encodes CASSVGQINEKLFF.

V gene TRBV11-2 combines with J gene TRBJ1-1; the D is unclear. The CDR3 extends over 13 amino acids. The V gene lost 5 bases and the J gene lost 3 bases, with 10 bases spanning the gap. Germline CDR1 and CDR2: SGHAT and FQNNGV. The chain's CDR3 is CASSPTVYTEAFF. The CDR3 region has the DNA TGTGCCAGCAGCCCCACAGTCTACACTGAAGCTTTCTTT.

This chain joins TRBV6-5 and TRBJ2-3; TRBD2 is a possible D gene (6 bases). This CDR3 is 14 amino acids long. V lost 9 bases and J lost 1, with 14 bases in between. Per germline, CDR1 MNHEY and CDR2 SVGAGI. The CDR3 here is CASLGGYGTDTQYF. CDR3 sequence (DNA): TGTGCCAGTCTGGGGGGTTACGGCACAGATACGCAGTATTTT.

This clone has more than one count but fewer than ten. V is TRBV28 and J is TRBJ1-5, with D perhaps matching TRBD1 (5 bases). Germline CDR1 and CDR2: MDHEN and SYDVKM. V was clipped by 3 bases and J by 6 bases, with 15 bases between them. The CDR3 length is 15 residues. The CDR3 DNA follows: TGTGCCAGCAGTTTCAGTGGGGGGAGAGGTCAGCCCCAGCATTTT. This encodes CASSFSGGRGQPQHF.

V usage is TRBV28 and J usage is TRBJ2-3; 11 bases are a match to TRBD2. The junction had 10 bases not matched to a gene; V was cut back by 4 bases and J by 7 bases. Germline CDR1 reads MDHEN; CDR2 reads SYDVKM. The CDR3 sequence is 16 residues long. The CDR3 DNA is TGTGCCAGCAGTTCCCATAGCGGGAGGGCGGTGTATACGCAGTATTTT. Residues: CASSSHSGRAVYTQYF.

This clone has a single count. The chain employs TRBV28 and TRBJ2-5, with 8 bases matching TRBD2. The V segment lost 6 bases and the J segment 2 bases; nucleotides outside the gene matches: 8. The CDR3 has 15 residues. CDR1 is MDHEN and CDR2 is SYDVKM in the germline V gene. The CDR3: CASRLTIAGQETQYF. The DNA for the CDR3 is TGTGCCAGCAGACTGACTATAGCGGGGCAAGAGACCCAGTACTTC.

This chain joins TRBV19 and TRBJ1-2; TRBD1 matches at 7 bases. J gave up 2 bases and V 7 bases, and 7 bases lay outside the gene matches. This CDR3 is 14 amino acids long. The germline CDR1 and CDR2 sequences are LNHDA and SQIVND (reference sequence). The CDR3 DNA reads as TGTGCCAGTACTTCGACGGGACAGAACTATGGCTACACCTTC. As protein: CASTSTGQNYGYTF.

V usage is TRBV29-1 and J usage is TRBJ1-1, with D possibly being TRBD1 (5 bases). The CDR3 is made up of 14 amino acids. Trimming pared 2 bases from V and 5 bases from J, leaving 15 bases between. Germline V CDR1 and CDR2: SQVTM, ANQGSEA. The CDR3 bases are TGCAGCGTTGAAAAAGTCCAGGGCCGAACTGAAGCTTTCTTT. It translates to CSVEKVQGRTEAFF.